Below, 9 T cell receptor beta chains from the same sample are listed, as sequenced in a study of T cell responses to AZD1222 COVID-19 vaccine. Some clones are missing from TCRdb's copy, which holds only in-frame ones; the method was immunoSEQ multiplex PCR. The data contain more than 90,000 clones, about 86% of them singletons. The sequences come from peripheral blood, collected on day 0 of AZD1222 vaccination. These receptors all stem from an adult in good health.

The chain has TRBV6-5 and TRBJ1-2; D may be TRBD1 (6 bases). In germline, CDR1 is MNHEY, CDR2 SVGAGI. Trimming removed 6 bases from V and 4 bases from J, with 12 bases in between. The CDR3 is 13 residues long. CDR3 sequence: CASRYRAGYGYTF. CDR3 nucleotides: TGTGCCAGCAGGTACAGGGCGGGCTATGGCTACACCTTC.

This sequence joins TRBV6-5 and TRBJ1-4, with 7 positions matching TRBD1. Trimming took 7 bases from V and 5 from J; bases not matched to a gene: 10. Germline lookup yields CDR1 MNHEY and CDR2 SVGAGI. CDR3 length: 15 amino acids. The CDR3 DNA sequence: TGTGCCAGCACCTCCTCGAGGGGGCGAAATGAAAAACTGTTTTTT. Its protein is CASTSSRGRNEKLFF.

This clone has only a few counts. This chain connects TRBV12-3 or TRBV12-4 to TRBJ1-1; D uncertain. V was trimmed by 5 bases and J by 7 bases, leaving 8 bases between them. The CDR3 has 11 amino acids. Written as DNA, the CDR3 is TGTGCCAGCAGTCAAACAGTTGAAGCTTTCTTT. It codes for CASSQTVEAFF.

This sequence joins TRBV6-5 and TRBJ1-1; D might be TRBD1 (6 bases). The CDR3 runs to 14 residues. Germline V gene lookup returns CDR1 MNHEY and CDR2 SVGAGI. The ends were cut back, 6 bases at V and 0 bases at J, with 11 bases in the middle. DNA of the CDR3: TGTGCCAGCAGATCCACAGGGATGAACACTGAAGCTTTCTTT. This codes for CASRSTGMNTEAFF.

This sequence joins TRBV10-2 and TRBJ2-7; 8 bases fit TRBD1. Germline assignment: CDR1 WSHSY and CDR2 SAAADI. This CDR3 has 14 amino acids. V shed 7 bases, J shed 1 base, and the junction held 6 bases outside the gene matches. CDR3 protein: CASTQGQGSYEQYF. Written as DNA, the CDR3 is TGCGCCAGCACCCAAGGACAGGGTTCCTACGAGCAGTACTTC.

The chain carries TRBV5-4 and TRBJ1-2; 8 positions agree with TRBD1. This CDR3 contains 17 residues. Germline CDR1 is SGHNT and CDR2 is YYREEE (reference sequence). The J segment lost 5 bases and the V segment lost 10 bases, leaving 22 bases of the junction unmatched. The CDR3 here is CAARRGQGERKVYGYTF. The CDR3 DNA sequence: TGTGCCGCCCGTCGAGGACAGGGTGAGAGGAAGGTTTATGGCTACACCTTC.

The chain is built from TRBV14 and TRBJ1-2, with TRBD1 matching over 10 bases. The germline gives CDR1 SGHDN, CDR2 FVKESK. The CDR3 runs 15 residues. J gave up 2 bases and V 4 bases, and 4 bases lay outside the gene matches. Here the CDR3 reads CASSLTGQGNYGYTF. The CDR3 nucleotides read TGTGCCAGCAGCCTCACGGGACAGGGGAACTATGGCTACACCTTC.

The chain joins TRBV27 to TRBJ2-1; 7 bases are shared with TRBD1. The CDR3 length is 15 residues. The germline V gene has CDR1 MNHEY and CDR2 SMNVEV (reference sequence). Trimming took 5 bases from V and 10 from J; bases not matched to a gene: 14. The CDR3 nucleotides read TGTGCCAGCAGTCCCGAAGACGACAGGGTAAGAGAGCAGTTCTTC. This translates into CASSPEDDRVREQFF.

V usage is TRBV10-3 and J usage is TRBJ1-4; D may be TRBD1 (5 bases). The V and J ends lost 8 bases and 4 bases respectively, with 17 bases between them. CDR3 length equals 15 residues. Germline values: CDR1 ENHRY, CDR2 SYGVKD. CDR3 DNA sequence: TGTGCCATCTCGGAGAGGGGTCCCTTTAATGAAAAACTGTTTTTT. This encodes CAISERGPFNEKLFF.